The T cell receptor beta chain under discussion was sequenced for a study of T-cell memory formation after mild COVID-19. Study context: The two donors had largely donor-specific TCR clusters.

Whole-study results and caveats: Mainly CM and EM harbored the contracting CD4+ clones; mainly EMRA harbored the CD8+ ones. Cross-reactive memory seemingly joined, as some responding clones were found in pre-infection memory. Contracting clones, day 15 to 85, had balanced CD4/CD8, and later expanders favored CD4+.

One entry per CDR3 protein results from TCRdb running MiXCR on the 5' RACE reads. The sample records around 450,000 distinct CDR3 sequences, 20% being singletons. The table lists this clonotype with a few counts. Its matching antigen is unknown. The sequencing sample was made of PBMCs or a T cell subset sorted from them (not recorded which). The TCR comes from an adult woman who had mild COVID-19 (a few samples of this study predate the infection). Cell type and time point are not known.

DNA for the CDR3: TGTGCCAGCAGAATCGAGGGGGTCGCGGTCCCTGAAGCTTTCTTT. Translating it yields CASRIEGVAVPEAFF. This rearrangement joins TRBV7-2 to TRBJ1-1, with a possible D match to TRBD1 (6 bases). Trimming cost V 6 bases and J 6 bases, with 20 bases left between them. The CDR3 runs 15 residues. CDR1 and CDR2 from the germline V gene are SGHTA and FQGNSA.